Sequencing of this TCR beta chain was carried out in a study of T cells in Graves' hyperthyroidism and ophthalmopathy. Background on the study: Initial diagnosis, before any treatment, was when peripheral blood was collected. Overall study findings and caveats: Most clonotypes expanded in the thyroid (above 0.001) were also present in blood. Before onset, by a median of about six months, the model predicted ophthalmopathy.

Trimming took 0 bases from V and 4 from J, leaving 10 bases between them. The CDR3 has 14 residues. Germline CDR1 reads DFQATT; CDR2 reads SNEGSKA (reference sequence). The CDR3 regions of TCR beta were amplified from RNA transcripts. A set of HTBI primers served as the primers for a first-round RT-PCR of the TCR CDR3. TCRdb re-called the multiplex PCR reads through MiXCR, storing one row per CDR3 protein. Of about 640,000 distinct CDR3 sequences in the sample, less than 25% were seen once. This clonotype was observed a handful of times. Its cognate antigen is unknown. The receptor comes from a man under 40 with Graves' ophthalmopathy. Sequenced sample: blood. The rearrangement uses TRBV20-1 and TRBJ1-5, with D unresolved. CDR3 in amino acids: CSARDPGSNQPQHF. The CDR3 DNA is TGCAGTGCTAGAGACCCAGGTTCAAATCAGCCCCAGCATTTT.